This TCR beta chain was sequenced in a study of T-cell reconstitution after alpha-beta-depleted transplantation in children. Overall study findings and caveats: Most T-cell counts and diversity one year after the transplant came from T cells that were newly produced. At around two months after transplant, the alpha-beta T cells were reportedly derived from several hundred expanded clones that came from non-depleted graft cells. Where some patients showed high TCRbeta diversity at day 60, it came from recipient T cells and thymic progenitors that had survived.

Construction of the TCRbeta library involved unique molecular identifiers. TCRdb re-called the PCR reads through MiXCR, storing one row per CDR3 protein. This sample has about a million distinct CDR3 sequences, with roughly 29% found just once. This clonotype was seen once. Its antigen is currently unknown. The source material was PBMCs, mostly from graft donor cells, sampled 360 days after TCRalphabeta/CD19-depleted stem cell transplant. The TCR comes from a boy in the first two years of life who had a stem cell transplant for SCID, so the T cells may come from the graft donor.

The CDR3, as DNA: TGTGCCAGCAGGGACAGGGTAGGGGACACTGAAGCTTTCTTT. This translates into CASRDRVGDTEAFF. The gene calls are TRBV27 and TRBJ1-1, with 8 bases fitting TRBD1. The germline V gene has CDR1 MNHEY and CDR2 SMNVEV (reference sequence). CDR3 size: 14 residues. V trimming: 6 bases; J trimming: 3 bases; junction bases outside the gene matches: 6.